The next 9 T cell receptor beta chains were all read from a single sample in a study of shared clonotypes between healthy human individuals (dated by TCRdb to the early 2020s). The library was prepared using the immunoSEQ multiplex PCR assay. TCRdb took over this immuneACCESS table, retaining in-frame rearrangements with V and J assigned. Such tables are incomplete; in checked studies, under half of the missing clones stem from an unresolved V gene, and the remainder is unexplained. A total of about half a million clones appear in this sample, approximately 84% of them only once. The ten largest make up 12% of the sample. Source material: PBMCs. These receptors originate from a woman in her 40s in good health. Some clones in this sample may be carry-over from other donors' samples.

This rearrangement joins TRBV28 to TRBJ2-1; D is possibly TRBD2 (6 bases). Germline-derived CDR1 and CDR2 are MDHEN and SYDVKM. The CDR3 is made up of 16 amino acids. The germline V and J ends were trimmed by 0 bases and 0 bases, with 9 bases remaining between them. The CDR3 nucleotides are TGTGCCAGCAGTTTATGGGCGGGGCTCTCCTACAATGAGCAGTTCTTC. Translating it yields CASSLWAGLSYNEQFF.

The sample holds one count of this clone. A far larger clone is just one base off, so this is likely a read error. The sample has other DNA sequences that encode this CDR3 too. The gene calls are TRBV28 and TRBJ1-1, with 7 bases fitting TRBD1. The CDR3 contains 15 residues. Germline CDR1 MDHEN, CDR2 SYDVKM. After removal of 6 bases from V and 6 bases from J, the junction contained 13 bases not matched to a gene. CDR3 sequence (DNA): TGTGCCAGCAGGGGTGATATAGGGGGCGGATCTGAAGCTTTCTTT. It codes for CASRGDIGGGSEAFF.

The chain is built from TRBV7-9 and TRBJ2-1; 10 positions match TRBD1. CDR1 is SEHNR, CDR2 FQNEAQ, per germline (reference sequence). Trimming at V came to 0 bases and at J to 10 bases, leaving 15 bases not matched to a gene. This CDR3 is built from 18 residues. CDR3 coding DNA: TGTGCCAGCAGCTTAGCCATTGCAAGATGGGGGACAGGGGTCGAGCAGTTCTTC. It yields the protein CASSLAIARWGTGVEQFF.

This chain joins TRBV18 and TRBJ1-2; TRBD1 matches at 9 bases. Trimming cost V 2 bases and J 5 bases; bases outside gene matches: 6. The CDR3 runs to 15 residues. CDR1 and CDR2 from the germline V gene are KGHSH and LQKENI. CDR3 in DNA: TGTGCCAGCTCACCAGGGACAGGGTCTGTTTATGGCTACACCTTC. This translates into CASSPGTGSVYGYTF.

Many counts were recorded for this clone. Additional DNA sequences in this sample encode the identical CDR3. The chain couples TRBV25-1 to TRBJ2-7; TRBD1 might be the D (5 bases). Per germline, CDR1 MGHDK and CDR2 SYGVNS. Trimming shortened V by 4 bases and J by 5 bases, and 12 bases separated the two germline ends. This CDR3 region has 13 residues. The CDR3 DNA reads as TGTGCCAGCAGTGGGCAGGGAATTGACGAGCAGTACTTC. Protein sequence: CASSGQGIDEQYF.

The J gene is TRBJ1-2, the V gene TRBV6-1; no definite D call. This CDR3 has 11 amino acids. V lost 4 bases, J lost 5 bases, and 5 bases lay in between. The germline CDR1 and CDR2 sequences are MNHNS and SASEGT. DNA for the CDR3: TGTGCCAGCAGTGTACGGTATGGCTACACCTTC. It encodes CASSVRYGYTF.

The chain employs TRBV5-1 and TRBJ2-5; D is ambiguous. Germline CDR1 reads SGHRS; CDR2 reads YFSETQ. The germline V and J ends were trimmed by 2 bases and 2 bases, with 7 bases remaining between them. This CDR3 contains 13 residues. This CDR3 is CASSFGVQETQYF. The CDR3 nucleotides are TGCGCCAGCAGCTTTGGGGTACAAGAGACCCAGTACTTC. The variable domain in full, with the rest retrieved from reference TRBV5-1 and TRBJ2-5, is KAGVTQTPRYLIKTRGQQVTLSCSPISGHRSVSWYQQTPGQGLQFLFEYFSETQRNKGNFPGRFSGRQFSNSRSEMNVSTLELGDSALYLCASSFGVQETQYFGPGTRLLVL.

V gene TRBV4-1 combines with J gene TRBJ2-3; D gene uncertain. Per the germline V gene, CDR1 is MGHRA and CDR2 is YSYEKL. The CDR3 loop spans 14 amino acids. With 1 base removed from V and 5 bases from J, the gap between germline ends came to 10 bases. The CDR3 reads CASSQVRRLDTQYF. CDR3 DNA: TGCGCCAGCAGCCAAGTGCGGCGCTTAGATACGCAGTATTTT.

The chain joins TRBV28 to TRBJ2-1; 7 bases line up with TRBD2. The V segment lost 10 bases and the J segment 0 bases; nucleotides outside the gene matches: 9. Germline values: CDR1 MDHEN, CDR2 SYDVKM. This CDR3 region has 15 residues. CDR3 sequence reads: CATRGAGASYNEQFF. CDR3 sequence (DNA): TGTGCCACCAGAGGGGCGGGAGCCTCCTACAATGAGCAGTTCTTC.